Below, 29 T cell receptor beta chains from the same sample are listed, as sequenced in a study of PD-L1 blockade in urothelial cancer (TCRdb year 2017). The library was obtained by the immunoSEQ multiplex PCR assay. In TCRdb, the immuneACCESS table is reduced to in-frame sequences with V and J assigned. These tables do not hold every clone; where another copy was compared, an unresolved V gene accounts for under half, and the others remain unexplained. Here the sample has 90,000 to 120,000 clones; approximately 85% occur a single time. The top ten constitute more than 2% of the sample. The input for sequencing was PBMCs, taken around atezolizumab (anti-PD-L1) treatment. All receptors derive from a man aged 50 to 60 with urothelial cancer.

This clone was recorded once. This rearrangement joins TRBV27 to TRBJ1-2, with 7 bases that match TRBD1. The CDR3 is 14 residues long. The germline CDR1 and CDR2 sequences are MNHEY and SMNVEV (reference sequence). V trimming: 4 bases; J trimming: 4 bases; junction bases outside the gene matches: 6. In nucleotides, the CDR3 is TGTGCCAGCAGTTCCCTTGACAGGGCCTATGGCTACACCTTC. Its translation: CASSSLDRAYGYTF.

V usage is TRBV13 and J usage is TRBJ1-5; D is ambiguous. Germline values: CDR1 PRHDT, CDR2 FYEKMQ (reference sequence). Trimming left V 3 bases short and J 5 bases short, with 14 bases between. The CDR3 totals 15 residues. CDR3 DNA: TGTGCCAGCAGCTTTAGACGGGGAGAAGATCAGCCCCAGCATTTT. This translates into CASSFRRGEDQPQHF.

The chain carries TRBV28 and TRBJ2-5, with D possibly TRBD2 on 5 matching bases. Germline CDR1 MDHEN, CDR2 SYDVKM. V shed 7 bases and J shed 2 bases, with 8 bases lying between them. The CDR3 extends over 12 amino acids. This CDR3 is CASTQRQETQYF. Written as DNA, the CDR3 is TGTGCCAGCACGCAGCGGCAAGAGACCCAGTACTTC.

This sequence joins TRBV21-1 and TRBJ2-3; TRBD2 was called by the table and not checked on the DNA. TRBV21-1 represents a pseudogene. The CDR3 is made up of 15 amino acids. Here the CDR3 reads CASSKENGVSDTQYF. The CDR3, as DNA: TGTGCCAGCAGCAAAGAAAACGGGGTATCCGATACGCAGTATTTT.

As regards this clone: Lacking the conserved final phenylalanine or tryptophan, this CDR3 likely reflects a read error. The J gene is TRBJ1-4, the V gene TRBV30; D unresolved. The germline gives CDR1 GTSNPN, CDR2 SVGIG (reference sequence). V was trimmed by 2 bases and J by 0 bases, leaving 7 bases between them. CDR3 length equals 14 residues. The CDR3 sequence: CAWSRLSTNEKLFL. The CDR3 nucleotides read TGTGCCTGGAGTCGGCTTTCAACTAATGAAAAACTGTTTCTT.

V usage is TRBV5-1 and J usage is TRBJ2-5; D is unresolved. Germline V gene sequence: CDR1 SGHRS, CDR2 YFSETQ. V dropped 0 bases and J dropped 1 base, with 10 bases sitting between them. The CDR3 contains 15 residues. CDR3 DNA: TGCGCCAGCAGCTTGGCTGCCAGGTCCCAAGAGACCCAGTACTTC. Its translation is CASSLAARSQETQYF. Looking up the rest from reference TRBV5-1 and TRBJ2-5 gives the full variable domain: KAGVTQTPRYLIKTRGQQVTLSCSPISGHRSVSWYQQTPGQGLQFLFEYFSETQRNKGNFPGRFSGRQFSNSRSEMNVSTLELGDSALYLCASSLAARSQETQYFGPGTRLLVL.

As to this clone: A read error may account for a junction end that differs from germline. CDR3 DNA sequence: TGTGCCAGCTGTTTGGACAGGGTAAACAATGAGCAGTTCTTC. Its protein is CASCLDRVNNEQFF. The chain links TRBV27 to TRBJ2-1, with 8 bases lining up with TRBD1. The CDR3 has 14 amino acids. The germline CDR1 and CDR2 sequences are MNHEY and SMNVEV (reference sequence).

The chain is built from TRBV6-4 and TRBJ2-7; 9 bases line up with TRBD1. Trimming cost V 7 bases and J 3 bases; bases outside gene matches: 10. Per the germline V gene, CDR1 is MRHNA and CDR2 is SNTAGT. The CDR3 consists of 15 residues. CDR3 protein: CASTETGQGIYEQYF. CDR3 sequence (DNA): TGTGCCAGCACCGAGACAGGACAGGGGATCTACGAGCAGTACTTC.

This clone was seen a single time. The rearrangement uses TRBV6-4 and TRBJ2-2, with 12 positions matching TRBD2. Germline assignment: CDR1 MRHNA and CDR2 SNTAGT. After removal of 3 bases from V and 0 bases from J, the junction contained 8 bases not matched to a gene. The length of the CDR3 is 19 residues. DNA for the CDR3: TGTGCCAGCAGTGAAAAGTGGCTAGCGGGAGGGCCGAACACCGGGGAGCTGTTTTTT. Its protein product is CASSEKWLAGGPNTGELFF.

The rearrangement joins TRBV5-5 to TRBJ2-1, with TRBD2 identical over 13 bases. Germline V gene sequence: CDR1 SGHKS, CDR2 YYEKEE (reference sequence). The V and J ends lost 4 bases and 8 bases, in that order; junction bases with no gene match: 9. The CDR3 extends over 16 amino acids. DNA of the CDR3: TGTGCCAGCAGCAACCAACTAGCGGGAGGGCTCGATGAGCAGTTCTTC. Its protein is CASSNQLAGGLDEQFF. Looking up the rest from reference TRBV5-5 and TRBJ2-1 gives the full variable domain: DAGVTQSPTHLIKTRGQQVTLRCSPISGHKSVSWYQQVLGQGPQFIFQYYEKEERGRGNFPDRFSARQFPNYSSELNVNALLLGDSALYLCASSNQLAGGLDEQFFGPGTRLTVL.

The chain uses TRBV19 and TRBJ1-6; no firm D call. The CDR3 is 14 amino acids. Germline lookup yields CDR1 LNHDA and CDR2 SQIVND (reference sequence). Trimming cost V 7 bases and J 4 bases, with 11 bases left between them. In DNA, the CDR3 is TGTGCCAGTACCACCGACTATTATAATTCACCCCTCCACTTT. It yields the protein CASTTDYYNSPLHF.

In DNA, the CDR3 is TGCAGCGTCAAACAGGGGGCGCCTACCGGGGAGCTGTTTTTT. Amino acid sequence: CSVKQGAPTGELFF. This chain links TRBV29-1 with TRBJ2-2; 9 bases map to TRBD1. Per germline, CDR1 SQVTM and CDR2 ANQGSEA. CDR3 length equals 14 residues. Trimming removed 6 bases from V and 5 bases from J; junction bases left unmatched: 7.

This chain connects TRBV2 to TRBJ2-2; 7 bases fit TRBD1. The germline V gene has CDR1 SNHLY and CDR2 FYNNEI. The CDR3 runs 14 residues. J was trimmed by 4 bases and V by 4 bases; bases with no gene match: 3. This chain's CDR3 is CASSGGQFTGELFF. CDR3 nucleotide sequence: TGTGCCAGCAGTGGGGGACAGTTCACCGGGGAGCTGTTTTTT.

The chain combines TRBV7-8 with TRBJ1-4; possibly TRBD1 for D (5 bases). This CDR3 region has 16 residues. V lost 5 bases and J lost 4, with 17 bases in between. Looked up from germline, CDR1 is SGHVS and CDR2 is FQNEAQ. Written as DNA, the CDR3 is TGTGCCAGCAGCCCGTTCCGACAGCGAATTAATGAAAAACTGTTTTTT. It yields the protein CASSPFRQRINEKLFF.

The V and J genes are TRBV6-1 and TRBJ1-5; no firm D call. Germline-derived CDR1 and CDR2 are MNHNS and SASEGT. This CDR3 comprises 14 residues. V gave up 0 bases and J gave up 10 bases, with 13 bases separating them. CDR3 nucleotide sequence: TGTGCCAGCAGTGAAGCCACGGCTCGAGGACCCCAGCATTTT. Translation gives CASSEATARGPQHF.

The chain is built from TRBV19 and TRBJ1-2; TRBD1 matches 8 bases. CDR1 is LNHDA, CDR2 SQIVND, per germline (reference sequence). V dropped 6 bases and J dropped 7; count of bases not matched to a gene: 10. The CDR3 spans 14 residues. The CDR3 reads CASSPSPGGGGYTF. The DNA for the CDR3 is TGTGCCAGTAGCCCGAGCCCAGGGGGCGGTGGCTACACCTTC. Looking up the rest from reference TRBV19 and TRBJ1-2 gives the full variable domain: DGGITQSPKYLFRKEGQNVTLSCEQNLNHDAMYWYRQDPGQGLRLIYYSQIVNDFQKGDIAEGYSVSREKKESFPLTVTSAQKNPTAFYLCASSPSPGGGGYTFGSGTRLTVV.

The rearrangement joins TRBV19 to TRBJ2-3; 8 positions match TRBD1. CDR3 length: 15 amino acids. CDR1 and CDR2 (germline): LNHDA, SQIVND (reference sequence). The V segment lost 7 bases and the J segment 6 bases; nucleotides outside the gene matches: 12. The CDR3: CASNSQGAARDTQYF. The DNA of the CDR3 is TGTGCCAGTAATTCCCAGGGGGCCGCTCGGGATACGCAGTATTTT.

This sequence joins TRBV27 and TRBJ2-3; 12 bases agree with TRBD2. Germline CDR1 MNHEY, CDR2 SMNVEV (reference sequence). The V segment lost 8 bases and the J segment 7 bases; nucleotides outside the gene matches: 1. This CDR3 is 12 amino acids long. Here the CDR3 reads CASRTSGNTQYF. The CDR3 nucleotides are TGTGCCAGCCGGACTAGCGGGAATACGCAGTATTTT.

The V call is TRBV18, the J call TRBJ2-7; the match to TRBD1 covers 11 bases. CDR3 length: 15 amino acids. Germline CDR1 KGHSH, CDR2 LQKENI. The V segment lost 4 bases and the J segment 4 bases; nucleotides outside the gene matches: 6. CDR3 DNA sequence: TGTGCCAGCTCACGAAGGACAGGGGGCATGTACGAGCAGTACTTC. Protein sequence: CASSRRTGGMYEQYF.

CDR3 residues: CASSLWGAATNEKLFF. The CDR3 nucleotides are TGTGCCAGCAGTTTATGGGGCGCCGCAACTAATGAAAAACTGTTTTTT. V is TRBV27 and J is TRBJ1-4, with D possibly being TRBD1 (5 bases). CDR1 is MNHEY and CDR2 is SMNVEV in the germline V gene (reference sequence). Deletions cut 1 base from V and 0 bases from J, with 9 bases between. The CDR3 length is 16 residues.

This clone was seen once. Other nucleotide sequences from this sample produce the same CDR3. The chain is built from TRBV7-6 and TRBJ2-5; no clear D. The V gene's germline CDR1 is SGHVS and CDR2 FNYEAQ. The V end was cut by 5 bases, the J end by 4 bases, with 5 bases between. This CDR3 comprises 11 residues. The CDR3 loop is CASSPRETQYF. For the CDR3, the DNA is TGTGCCAGCAGCCCCCGAGAGACCCAGTACTTC.

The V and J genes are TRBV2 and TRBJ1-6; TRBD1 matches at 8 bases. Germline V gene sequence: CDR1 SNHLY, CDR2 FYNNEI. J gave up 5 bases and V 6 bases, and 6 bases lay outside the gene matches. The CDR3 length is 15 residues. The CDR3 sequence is CASRADRANNSPLHF. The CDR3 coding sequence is TGTGCCAGCAGGGCGGACAGGGCGAATAATTCACCCCTCCACTTT.

The CDR3 spells CSVEDRWRENYGYTF. CDR3 sequence (DNA): TGCAGCGTTGAAGATCGGTGGCGGGAGAACTATGGCTACACCTTC. The rearrangement uses TRBV29-1 and TRBJ1-2; no definite D call. CDR1 is SQVTM and CDR2 is ANQGSEA in the germline V gene. The ends were cut back, 0 bases at V and 2 bases at J, with 13 bases in the middle. This CDR3 comprises 15 residues.

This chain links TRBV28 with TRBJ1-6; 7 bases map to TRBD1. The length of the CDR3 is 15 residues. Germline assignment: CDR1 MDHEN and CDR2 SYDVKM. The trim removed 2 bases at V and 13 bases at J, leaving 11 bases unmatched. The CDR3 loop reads CASSLPGQRPRPLHF. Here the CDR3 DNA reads TGTGCCAGCAGTTTACCGGGACAGAGACCCAGGCCCCTCCACTTT.

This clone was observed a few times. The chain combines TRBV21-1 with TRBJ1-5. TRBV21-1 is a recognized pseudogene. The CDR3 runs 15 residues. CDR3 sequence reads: CASTPIAGTNQPQHF. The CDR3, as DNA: TGTGCCAGCACCCCCATCGCGGGGACCAATCAGCCCCAGCATTTT.

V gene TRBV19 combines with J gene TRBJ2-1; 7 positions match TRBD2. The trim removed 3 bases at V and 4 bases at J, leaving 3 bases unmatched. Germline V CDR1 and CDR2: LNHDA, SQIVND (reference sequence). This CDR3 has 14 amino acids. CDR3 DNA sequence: TGTGCCAGTAGTATTACTAGCGTATACAATGAGCAGTTCTTC. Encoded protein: CASSITSVYNEQFF. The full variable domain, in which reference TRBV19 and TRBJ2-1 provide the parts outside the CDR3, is DGGITQSPKYLFRKEGQNVTLSCEQNLNHDAMYWYRQDPGQGLRLIYYSQIVNDFQKGDIAEGYSVSREKKESFPLTVTSAQKNPTAFYLCASSITSVYNEQFFGPGTRLTVL.

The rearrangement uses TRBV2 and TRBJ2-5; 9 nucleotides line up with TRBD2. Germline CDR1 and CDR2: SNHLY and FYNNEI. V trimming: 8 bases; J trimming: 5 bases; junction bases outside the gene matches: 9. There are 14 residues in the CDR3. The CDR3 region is CASVLAGFVETQYF. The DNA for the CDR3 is TGTGCCAGCGTCCTAGCGGGATTCGTTGAGACCCAGTACTTC.

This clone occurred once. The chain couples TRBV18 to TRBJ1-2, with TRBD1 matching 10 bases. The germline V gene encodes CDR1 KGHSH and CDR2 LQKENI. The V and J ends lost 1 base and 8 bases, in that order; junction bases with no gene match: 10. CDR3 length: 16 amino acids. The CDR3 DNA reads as TGTGCCAGCTCACCACAAGGGACAGGGGATTCAGGAGGCTACACCTTC. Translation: CASSPQGTGDSGGYTF.

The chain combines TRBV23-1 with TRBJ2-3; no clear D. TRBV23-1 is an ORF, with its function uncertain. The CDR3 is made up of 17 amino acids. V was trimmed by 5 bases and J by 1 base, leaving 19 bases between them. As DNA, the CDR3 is TGCGCCAGCAGTGTCCAGGAAGGTGGATGCGGCACAGATACGCAGTATTTT. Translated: CASSVQEGGCGTDTQYF.